Included here is one T cell receptor beta chain sequence, with context. The antigen remains unidentified. Trimming took 6 bases from V and 2 from J, leaving 13 bases between them. This CDR3 region has 14 residues. CDR1 and CDR2 from the germline V gene are WNHNN and SYGVQD (reference sequence). Sequencing was performed with immunoSEQ multiplex PCR; in TCRdb, only in-frame clones are kept and a portion is missing. This sample has around 120,000 clones, with around 89% found just once. The sample originates from a study of identifying expanded T cells in peripheral blood. Regarding the study as a whole: Across healthy donors, higher total template counts meant significantly greater approximately two-week count variance. Over about two and four weeks, about 15 and 19 clones changed, versus approximately 1.2 between replicates.

The chain uses TRBV10-1 and TRBJ2-5, with D perhaps TRBD2 (5 bases). Sequences were obtained from blood. The source is a person aged 18 to 75 in good health. The DNA for the CDR3 is TGCGCCAGCAGCCTCCTAGCCCTTCAAGAGACCCAGTACTTC. Protein product: CASSLLALQETQYF.